The 9 T cell receptor beta chains given below trace back to one sample, sequenced in a study of beta chain features in type 1 diabetes. Expressed TCRB transcripts were sequenced because the isolated RNA had all been reverse transcribed beforehand. Produced via immunoSEQ multiplex PCR; TCRdb's table is partial and in-frame only. This sample carries fewer than 150,000 clones, 6% to 7.5% of them seen once, and the ten largest clones take about 1.4%. Sequenced: central memory CD4+ T cells from blood. Source of these receptors: a woman in her thirties in good health.

CDR3 sequence reads: CARAGQLRNEQFF. DNA of the CDR3: TGTGCCAGAGCGGGACAATTGAGGAATGAGCAGTTCTTC. This chain connects TRBV30 to TRBJ2-1; weak D call: TRBD2 (7 bases). This CDR3 spans 13 amino acids. V was cut by 8 bases and J by 7 bases, with 18 bases left in between. CDR1 and CDR2 from the germline V gene are GTSNPN and SVGIG (reference sequence).

Comments on this clone: Relative to the germline gene, one junction end is altered; a read error may explain this. This chain connects TRBV30 to TRBJ2-5; D might be TRBD1 or TRBD2, each matching 5 bases. Germline V lookup: CDR1 GTSNPN, CDR2 SVGIG (reference sequence). CDR3 length: 12 residues. The CDR3 bases are TGTGCCGGGAGCAGGGTCCAAGAGACCCAGTACTTC. This encodes CAGSRVQETQYF.

Comments on this clone: A far larger clone is just one base off, so this is likely a read error. The chain carries TRBV5-1 and TRBJ2-5, with TRBD2 matching over 8 bases. CDR1 SGHRS and CDR2 YFSETQ come from the germline V gene. There are 15 residues in the CDR3. V lost 1 base and J lost 5; bases outside the gene matches: 7. For the CDR3, the DNA is TGCGCCAGCAGCTTGCGTGGGACTAGTTGGGAGACCCAGTACTTC. It yields the protein CASSLRGTSWETQYF.

The chain couples TRBV19 to TRBJ2-1; possibly TRBD2 for D (6 bases). This CDR3 has 14 amino acids. Germline CDR1 and CDR2: LNHDA and SQIVND (reference sequence). Trimming pared 4 bases from V and 1 base from J, leaving 8 bases between. This chain's CDR3 is CASSSGKSYNEQFF. CDR3 in DNA: TGTGCCAGTAGTAGCGGGAAATCCTACAATGAGCAGTTCTTC.

The sample holds many counts of this clone. The chain uses TRBV20-1 and TRBJ2-5; D uncertain. V dropped 7 bases and J dropped 2 bases, with 8 bases sitting between them. The CDR3 is 11 amino acids. Germline CDR1 reads DFQATT; CDR2 reads SNEGSKA (reference sequence). The CDR3 bases are TGCAGTGGCGCGGTGCAAGAGACCCAGTACTTC. It yields the protein CSGAVQETQYF.

The rearrangement uses TRBV28 and TRBJ2-3, with D perhaps TRBD2 (7 bases). Germline values: CDR1 MDHEN, CDR2 SYDVKM. CDR3 length: 15 residues. V lost 7 bases to trimming and J lost 0 bases, with 14 bases between them. In nucleotides, the CDR3 is TGTGCCAGCATCATTAGGGGGGGAAGCACAGATACGCAGTATTTT. This gives the protein CASIIRGGSTDTQYF.

This clone turned up a few times. The V call is TRBV5-4, the J call TRBJ2-7, with D perhaps TRBD2 (5 bases). V lost 2 bases to trimming and J lost 5 bases, with 20 bases between them. CDR1 is SGHNT, CDR2 YYREEE, per germline (reference sequence). The CDR3 has 16 amino acids. This chain's CDR3 is CASSFRAAGATHEQYF. CDR3 bases: TGTGCCAGCAGCTTCCGGGCGGCGGGCGCGACTCACGAGCAGTACTTC.

This clone has at least ten counts. The chain has TRBV30 and TRBJ1-5, with D maybe TRBD1 (6 bases). This CDR3 spans 13 amino acids. Trimming stripped 0 bases from V and 7 bases from J, with 10 bases between. Germline CDR1 is GTSNPN and CDR2 is SVGIG (reference sequence). CDR3 residues: CAWSVAGEQPQHF. CDR3 DNA: TGTGCCTGGAGTGTGGCAGGGGAGCAGCCCCAGCATTTT. The variable domain in full, with the rest retrieved from reference TRBV30 and TRBJ1-5, is SQTIHQWPATLVQPVGSPLSLECTVEGTSNPNLYWYRQAAGRGLQLLFYSVGIGQISSEVPQNLSASRPQDRQFILSSKKLLLSDSGFYLCAWSVAGEQPQHFGDGTRLSIL.

V and J are TRBV4-1 and TRBJ2-3; D is possibly TRBD1 (5 bases). The germline V and J ends were trimmed by 3 bases and 4 bases, with 17 bases remaining between them. Germline V CDR1 and CDR2: MGHRA, YSYEKL. The CDR3 has 16 amino acids. The CDR3 DNA is TGCGCCAGCAGCCAGGGTGCACTTGACAGTGCAGATACGCAGTATTTT. Amino acids: CASSQGALDSADTQYF.